This entry features one T cell receptor beta chain sequence. What it binds is unknown. This specimen comes from a study of cytomegalovirus exposure and HLA in healthy donors. Broader study findings: For cytomegalovirus status, the classifier reportedly gave diagnoses with high specificity and sensitivity.

The germline gives CDR1 KGHSH, CDR2 LQKENI. The CDR3 loop spans 13 amino acids. V was trimmed by 1 base and J by 13 bases, leaving 17 bases between them. The assay was immunoSEQ multiplex PCR, and TCRdb's table has in-frame clones only and misses some. Altogether about 150,000 clones are present, 70% to 90% being singletons, with the ten largest covering about 22%. The sample consisted of PBMCs. This sequence joins TRBV18 and TRBJ2-7, with D perhaps matching TRBD1 (6 bases). The clonotype was recovered from a man in his late teens or twenties in good health and CMV-seropositive. This chain's CDR3 is CASSPQEHRVGYF. The CDR3 DNA reads as TGTGCCAGCTCACCACAAGAGCACAGGGTCGGATACTTC.